This T cell receptor beta chain was identified in a study of T cell changes during pregnancy in multiple sclerosis. The CDR3 length is 14 residues. V was clipped by 2 bases and J by 3 bases; unmatched bases: 0. Germline loops: CDR1 MDHEN, CDR2 SYDVKM. This clone was seen a single time. The method was immunoSEQ multiplex PCR; TCRdb's version includes in-frame clones alone and lacks a portion of them. The sample consists of 39,000 or so clones, 75% to 95% of them appearing once. V is TRBV28 and J is TRBJ2-2, with 7 nucleotides matching TRBD2. The sequence was obtained from a female donor with multiple sclerosis, enrolled in a pregnancy study. The sequenced sample was CD8+ T cells from peripheral blood mononuclear cells, obtained after pregnancy. This CDR3 reads CASSLREDTGELFF. The CDR3 nucleotides read TGTGCCAGCAGTTTACGGGAGGACACCGGGGAGCTGTTTTTT.